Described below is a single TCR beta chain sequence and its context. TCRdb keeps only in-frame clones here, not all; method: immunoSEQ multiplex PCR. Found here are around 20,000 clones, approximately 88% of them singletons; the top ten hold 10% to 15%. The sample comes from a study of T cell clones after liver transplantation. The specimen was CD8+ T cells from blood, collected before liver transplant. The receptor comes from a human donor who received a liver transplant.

CDR3 sequence (DNA): TGTGCCAGCAGCTCGGGACTAGCGGGAGGTGAGCAGTTCTTC. It is translated as CASSSGLAGGEQFF. This chain uses TRBV7-9 with TRBJ2-1, with 15 bases matching TRBD2. Germline V lookup: CDR1 SEHNR, CDR2 FQNEAQ (reference sequence). J gave up 9 bases and V 4 bases, and 1 base lay outside the gene matches. This CDR3 is built from 14 residues. Together with reference TRBV7-9 and TRBJ2-1, the CDR3 gives the full variable domain: DTGVSQNPRHKITKRGQNVTFRCDPISEHNRLYWYRQTLGQGPEFLTYFQNEAQLEKSRLLSDRFSAERPKGSFSTLEIQRTEQGDSAMYLCASSSGLAGGEQFFGPGTRLTVL.